This T cell receptor beta chain was found in a study of T cells expressing NK-cell markers. Study-level information: In the group of eight sequenced donors, seven were HCMV-seropositive and one was seronegative. Study conclusions and caveats: Each of a handful of donors carried dominant NKG2C+ clonotypes accounting for about 1.0-8% of CD8+ T cells.

Using the 5' RACE reads, TCRdb records one entry per CDR3 protein without DNA. The repertoire table contains about 160,000 distinct CDR3 sequences. Of note for this clonotype: Its antigen remains unknown.

Germline CDR1 is MGHRA and CDR2 is YSYEKL. The CDR3 runs to 13 residues. The chain has TRBV4-1 and TRBJ1-4. The material sequenced was blood T cells: a sorted CD56 or NKG2C T cell subset, CD4+ or CD8+ T cells, or bulk PBMC T cells (not recorded which). This TCR was sampled from a woman aged 18 to 69 in good health. The CDR3 sequence: CASSIDNNEKLFF.